The subject of this entry is one T cell receptor beta chain. Its antigen remains unidentified. With 3 bases removed from V and 3 bases from J, the gap between germline ends came to 14 bases. There are 16 residues in the CDR3. Looked up from germline, CDR1 is MDHEN and CDR2 is SYDVKM. The sample belongs to a study of beta chain features in type 1 diabetes. General observations from the study: Shorter TCRB CDR3s, moderately but significantly so, were found in Type 1 diabetes patients in all four CD4+ subsets.

What was sequenced were expressed TCRB transcripts, since all of the isolated RNA had been reverse transcribed. Sequenced by immunoSEQ multiplex PCR; TCRdb stores in-frame clones only, minus some. Among a few hundred thousand clones listed, around 10% were seen once. The chain carries TRBV28 and TRBJ1-4; possibly TRBD1 for D (6 bases). The sequence came from a man aged 25-40 years with type 1 diabetes. The material sequenced was central memory CD4+ T cells from blood. The CDR3 nucleotides are TGTGCCAGCAGTTTTCTTGCGGGGGGCGCTAATGAAAAACTGTTTTTT. Residues: CASSFLAGGANEKLFF. Using reference TRBV28 and TRBJ1-4 for the parts outside the CDR3, the full variable domain is DVKVTQSSRYLVKRTGEKVFLECVQDMDHENMFWYRQDPGLGLRLIYFSYDVKMKEKGDIPEGYSVSREKKERFSLILESASTNQTSMYLCASSFLAGGANEKLFFGSGTQLSVL.